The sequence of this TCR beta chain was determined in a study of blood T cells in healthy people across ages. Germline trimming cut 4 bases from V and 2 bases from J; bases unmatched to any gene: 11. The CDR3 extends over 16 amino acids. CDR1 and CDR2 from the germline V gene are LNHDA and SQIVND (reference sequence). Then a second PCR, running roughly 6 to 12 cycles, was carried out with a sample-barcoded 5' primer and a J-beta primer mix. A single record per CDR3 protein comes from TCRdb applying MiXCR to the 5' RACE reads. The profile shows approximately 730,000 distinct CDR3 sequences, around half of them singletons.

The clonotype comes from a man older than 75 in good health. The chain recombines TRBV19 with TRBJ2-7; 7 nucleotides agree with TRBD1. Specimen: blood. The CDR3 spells CASSRGDSQGAYEQYF. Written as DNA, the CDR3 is TGTGCCAGTAGTAGAGGGGACAGCCAGGGGGCCTACGAGCAGTACTTC.